Following are 25 T cell receptor beta chains from one sample sequenced in a study of CD8+ T cells in alopecia areata. Treatment given: oral pan-JAK inhibitor, 5-10 mg twice daily. It was cDNA, reverse transcribed from extracted RNA, that served as the sequencing template. The data were produced by immunoSEQ multiplex PCR, yet TCRdb's version contains in-frame clones alone and is incomplete. This sample has around 290,000 clones, with over 45% found just once. Sequencing used CD4+ T cells sorted from blood, obtained at week 24, from a patient treated with tofacitinib. All receptors derive from a human donor with alopecia areata.

This clone was recorded a few times. The rearrangement joins TRBV28 to TRBJ1-1; tentative D call: TRBD1 (5 bases). Germline V gives CDR1 MDHEN, CDR2 SYDVKM. The CDR3 sequence is 12 residues long. Trimming took off 6 bases at V and 3 bases at J, with 8 bases between the two ends. The CDR3 nucleotides read TGTGCCAGCAGGGCAGGGCACACTGAAGCTTTCTTT. It yields the protein CASRAGHTEAFF.

The chain uses TRBV30 and TRBJ2-7, with D perhaps TRBD1 (5 bases). Trimming stripped 0 bases from V and 3 bases from J, with 18 bases between. Germline V gives CDR1 GTSNPN, CDR2 SVGIG (reference sequence). The CDR3 contains 16 residues. CDR3 coding DNA: TGTGCCTGGAGTGTATTACACAGGCCCGGATACTACGAGCAGTACTTC. Translation: CAWSVLHRPGYYEQYF.

The rearrangement uses TRBV5-1 and TRBJ2-7, with D unclear. This CDR3 region has 13 residues. V was shortened by 0 bases and J by 5 bases, with 9 bases between the two germline ends. Germline lookup yields CDR1 SGHRS and CDR2 YFSETQ. In nucleotides, the CDR3 is TGCGCCAGCAGCTTGGGCCACAAGGACGAGCAGTACTTC. It codes for CASSLGHKDEQYF.

This rearrangement joins TRBV5-1 to TRBJ1-6; 10 bases are a match to TRBD1. The germline CDR1 and CDR2 sequences are SGHRS and YFSETQ. This CDR3 contains 17 residues. After removal of 4 bases from V and 2 bases from J, the junction contained 6 bases not matched to a gene. This CDR3 reads CASSAGDRGTYNSPLHF. CDR3 DNA sequence: TGCGCCAGCAGCGCTGGGGACAGGGGCACCTATAATTCACCCCTCCACTTT.

This chain links TRBV19 with TRBJ2-2; a possible D gene is TRBD2 (5 bases). Germline values: CDR1 LNHDA, CDR2 SQIVND (reference sequence). This CDR3 spans 14 amino acids. Trimming stripped 5 bases from V and 0 bases from J, with 7 bases between. The chain's CDR3 is CASSSGTNTGELFF. CDR3 coding DNA: TGTGCCAGTAGTTCGGGGACGAACACCGGGGAGCTGTTTTTT.

This clone was observed a handful of times. V and J are TRBV28 and TRBJ2-3; TRBD1 matches at 12 bases. This CDR3 contains 18 residues. Germline V gives CDR1 MDHEN, CDR2 SYDVKM. V lost 1 base and J lost 5; bases outside the gene matches: 10. Written as DNA, the CDR3 is TGTGCCAGCAGTTTATCCGGGACAGGGGGCGACCCGGGAGATACGCAGTATTTT. Protein: CASSLSGTGGDPGDTQYF.

This rearrangement joins TRBV18 to TRBJ1-2, with D maybe TRBD1 (6 bases). The CDR3 is 15 amino acids. Germline V CDR1 and CDR2: KGHSH, LQKENI. The V end lost 2 bases, the J end lost 3 bases, and 13 bases lay between the germline ends. The CDR3 DNA is TGTGCCAGCTCACCAACGGGACAAATTTACTATGGCTACACCTTC. Its translation: CASSPTGQIYYGYTF.

V gene TRBV2 combines with J gene TRBJ1-6; D perhaps matches TRBD1 (6 bases). Per the germline V gene, CDR1 is SNHLY and CDR2 is FYNNEI. CDR3 length: 14 residues. Trimming stripped 4 bases from V and 12 bases from J, with 16 bases between. The CDR3 reads CASSGGQSVKPLHF. The CDR3 DNA sequence: TGTGCCAGCAGTGGCGGACAGTCGGTGAAACCCCTCCACTTT.

J is TRBJ1-1 and V is TRBV7-9; TRBD1 matches at 7 bases. In germline, CDR1 is SEHNR, CDR2 FQNEAQ (reference sequence). The CDR3 covers 14 residues. Germline trimming cut 5 bases from V and 11 bases from J; bases unmatched to any gene: 14. The CDR3 DNA sequence: TGTGCCAGCAGCCGCACAACAGGGGATGTAGGCGCTTTCTTT. This translates into CASSRTTGDVGAFF.

The V call is TRBV5-4, the J call TRBJ1-1; D might be TRBD1 (6 bases). V lost 4 bases, J lost 6 bases, and 16 bases lay in between. Germline lookup yields CDR1 SGHNT and CDR2 YYREEE (reference sequence). CDR3 length: 14 residues. The CDR3 loop reads CASSPQGKGAEAFF. DNA for the CDR3: TGTGCCAGCAGCCCCCAGGGGAAGGGAGCTGAAGCTTTCTTT.

The V and J genes are TRBV28 and TRBJ2-4; D is possibly TRBD1 (5 bases). V was pared by 3 bases and J by 7 bases, with 7 bases between. The germline gives CDR1 MDHEN, CDR2 SYDVKM. The CDR3 covers 12 residues. CDR3 nucleotide sequence: TGTGCCAGCAGTTTGGGGCAGAACATTCAGTACTTC. Translating it yields CASSLGQNIQYF.

This clone was counted only a few times. V and J are TRBV5-6 and TRBJ2-3, with TRBD2 matching over 11 bases. Germline CDR1 and CDR2: SGHDT and YYEEEE. The CDR3 has 16 amino acids. Losses at the gene ends were 3 bases for V and 2 bases for J; bases not matched to a gene: 5. In DNA, the CDR3 is TGTGCCAGCAGCTCCCCTAGCGGGGGGATCACAGATACGCAGTATTTT. This gives the protein CASSSPSGGITDTQYF.

This sequence joins TRBV7-3 and TRBJ2-2, with TRBD1 matching over 9 bases. The CDR3 loop spans 15 amino acids. V shed 5 bases, J shed 6 bases, and the junction held 7 bases outside the gene matches. Germline CDR1 reads SGHTA; CDR2 reads FQGTGA. CDR3 region: CASSLQGQGPGELFF. DNA for the CDR3: TGTGCCAGCAGCCTCCAGGGACAGGGCCCCGGGGAGCTGTTTTTT.

This chain links TRBV11-2 with TRBJ2-3; D remains ambiguous. Germline-derived CDR1 and CDR2 are SGHAT and FQNNGV. Trimming cost V 4 bases and J 6 bases, with 14 bases left between them. CDR3 length: 14 amino acids. Written as DNA, the CDR3 is TGTGCCAGCAGCTCCCGTCCCTTTCCCGATACGCAGTATTTT. Translated, it gives CASSSRPFPDTQYF.

This clone was counted a single time. The V gene is TRBV7-9, the J gene TRBJ2-3; D is unclear. The V gene lost 2 bases and the J gene lost 2 bases, with 2 bases spanning the gap. The CDR3 extends over 12 amino acids. Per germline, CDR1 SEHNR and CDR2 FQNEAQ (reference sequence). This CDR3 is CASSLITDTQYF. The CDR3 DNA sequence: TGTGCCAGCAGCTTAATCACAGATACGCAGTATTTT.

The V and J genes are TRBV6-5 and TRBJ2-5; D not certain. Germline V gives CDR1 MNHEY, CDR2 SVGAGI. The CDR3 sequence is 11 residues long. Trimming cost V 6 bases and J 4 bases, with 6 bases left between them. The CDR3 nucleotides read TGTGCCAGCAGCTTCTTAGAGACCCAGTACTTC. The encoded protein is CASSFLETQYF.

The chain carries TRBV29-1 and TRBJ2-2, with 10 bases that match TRBD1. The CDR3 extends over 16 amino acids. CDR1 is SQVTM and CDR2 is ANQGSEA in the germline V gene. Germline trimming cut 4 bases from V and 6 bases from J; bases unmatched to any gene: 11. Here the CDR3 DNA reads TGCAGCGTTGGGGTGGGACAGGGGCTCTTATCCGGGGAGCTGTTTTTT. Translated: CSVGVGQGLLSGELFF.

The rearrangement links TRBV10-3 to TRBJ2-7; 10 bases align to TRBD2. After removal of 4 bases from V and 4 bases from J, the junction contained 10 bases not matched to a gene. In germline, CDR1 is ENHRY, CDR2 SYGVKD. This CDR3 spans 16 amino acids. The CDR3 DNA reads TGTGCCATCAGTGTGCCACTAGCGGGGACTCTTTACGAGCAGTACTTC. Its protein is CAISVPLAGTLYEQYF.

The chain carries TRBV27 and TRBJ2-2; D may be TRBD2 (6 bases). Looked up from germline, CDR1 is MNHEY and CDR2 is SMNVEV (reference sequence). This CDR3 is built from 15 residues. The V end lost 6 bases, the J end lost 1 base, and 12 bases lay between the germline ends. The CDR3 DNA follows: TGTGCCAGCAGCCCGGGACTTGGGAACACCGGGGAGCTGTTTTTT. Its protein is CASSPGLGNTGELFF.

This clone was detected once. The V gene is TRBV30, the J gene TRBJ1-1; D possibly corresponds to TRBD1 (6 bases). This CDR3 spans 13 amino acids. The V end lost 2 bases, the J end lost 7 bases, and 14 bases lay between the germline ends. Germline CDR1 and CDR2: GTSNPN and SVGIG (reference sequence). The CDR3, as DNA: TGTGCCTGGAGTACTCTCGGACAGCTTGAAGCTTTCTTT. Encoded protein: CAWSTLGQLEAFF.

The chain is built from TRBV30 and TRBJ1-2; D gene ambiguous. The CDR3 totals 13 residues. Germline loops: CDR1 GTSNPN, CDR2 SVGIG (reference sequence). Trimming removed 3 bases from V and 2 bases from J, with 10 bases in between. The CDR3 nucleotides read TGTGCCTGGAGAGAAGGGCCGAACTATGGCTACACCTTC. Translation: CAWREGPNYGYTF.

The chain combines TRBV6-5 with TRBJ2-7, with TRBD1 as a possible D gene (5 bases). CDR1 is MNHEY and CDR2 is SVGAGI in the germline V gene. This CDR3 is built from 14 residues. The V end was cut by 6 bases, the J end by 0 bases, with 12 bases between. This CDR3 is CASSINRNSYEQYF. In DNA form, the CDR3 reads TGTGCCAGCAGCATTAACAGGAACTCCTACGAGCAGTACTTC.

This clone was picked up a small number of times. CDR3 residues: CAISESRYGSGPGQYF. The CDR3 nucleotides are TGTGCCATCAGTGAGTCGCGCTACGGGAGCGGACCCGGGCAGTACTTC. The chain carries TRBV10-3 and TRBJ2-7; D is perhaps TRBD2 (6 bases). The CDR3 loop spans 16 amino acids. V dropped 0 bases and J dropped 9 bases, with 21 bases sitting between them. The germline V gene encodes CDR1 ENHRY and CDR2 SYGVKD.

The chain recombines TRBV6-5 with TRBJ2-5; tentative D call: TRBD2 (5 bases). Germline V gene sequence: CDR1 MNHEY, CDR2 SVGAGI. The CDR3 sequence is 14 residues long. Trimming removed 0 bases from V and 5 bases from J, with 10 bases in between. Here the CDR3 reads CASSYSRAYETQYF. The CDR3, as DNA: TGTGCCAGCAGTTACTCGAGGGCGTATGAGACCCAGTACTTC.

This sequence joins TRBV29-1 and TRBJ1-2, with 7 bases lining up with TRBD1. This CDR3 has 15 residues. Trimming cost V 4 bases and J 5 bases; bases outside gene matches: 13. Germline V lookup: CDR1 SQVTM, CDR2 ANQGSEA. The CDR3 spells CSVVAISGGSYGYTF. The CDR3 coding sequence is TGCAGCGTTGTGGCCATCTCAGGGGGTTCATATGGCTACACCTTC.